Listed below are T cell receptor delta chains from one sample, sequenced in a study of gamma-delta T cells after stem cell transplantation. TCRdb applied CATT to the RT-PCR reads for clone calling. Of 5,500 to 7,000 delta-chain clones detected, around 27% appear once; the ten largest clones hold 15% to 20%. The sample taken for sequencing was gamma-delta T cells. All receptors derive from a human donor. It is not recorded whose cells these are; they may come from a transplant donor. CDR3s include the opening cysteine and the closing phenylalanine or tryptophan. D genes are given only for firm matches. Clone size, where shown, is once, few, many, or a class for clones that have expanded.

TRDV2,TRDJ1,-,medium-sized,TGTGCCTGTGACACCGTTCTGGGGACGATAGGTCGTTTCCGCAACGATAAACTCATCTTT,CACDTVLGTIGRFRNDKLIF
TRDV2,TRDJ3,TRDD3,-,TGTGCCTGTGACACCCGCGGCGACTGGGGCATTCTGTCCTCCTGGGACACCCGACAGATGTTTTTC,CACDTRGDWGILSSWDTRQMFF
TRDV2,TRDJ1,TRDD3,-,TGTGCCTGTGACACCGTTGGTACTGGGGACACTCCGGGTTTAGGATACACCGATAAACTCATCTTT,CACDTVGTGDTPGLGYTDKLIF
TRDV1,TRDJ1,TRDD3,-,TGTGCTCTTGGAGAGGGGTCCTCCGGGGGATACGGGGCCGATAAACTCATCTTT,CALGEGSSGGYGADKLIF
TRDV2,TRDJ1,TRDD3,-,TGTGCCTGTGACAGGCGTGGCTGGGGGACGGCCCTGACCGATAAACTCATCTTT,CACDRRGWGTALTDKLIF
TRDV2,TRDJ1,TRDD3,medium-sized,TGTGCCTGTGACGACGTACTGGGGGATACTGTGGAGTACACCGATAAACTCATCTTT,CACDDVLGDTVEYTDKLIF
TRDV2,TRDJ1,-,-,TGTGCCTGTGATCAGGCCTTCCTACCCGGGGATACGCCCTTTTATGGCGATAAACTCATCTTT,CACDQAFLPGDTPFYGDKLIF
TRDV2,TRDJ2,TRDD3,-,TGTGCCTGTGACAACGTACTGGGGGATACGCGAACTTTGACAGCACAACTCTTCTTT,CACDNVLGDTRTLTAQLFF
TRDV2,TRDJ1,TRDD3,medium-sized,TGTGCCTGTGACACCGTCTTAACACGCAGACCGAGTGGGGGATCCACTACCTCCACCGATAAACTCATCTTT,CACDTVLTRRPSGGSTTSTDKLIF
TRDV2,TRDJ3,-,medium-sized,TGTGCCTGTGACACCGGGGATCTTCGCTCCTGGGACACCCGACAGATGTTTTTC,CACDTGDLRSWDTRQMFF
TRDV2,TRDJ1,TRDD3,-,TGTGCCTGTGACACCGTTGAGAGGACTGGGGGTACGTACACCGATAAACTCATCTTT,CACDTVERTGGTYTDKLIF
TRDV2,TRDJ4,TRDD3,medium-sized,TGTGCCTGTGACACCGTGGCTGGGGGATCGGCCAGACCCCTGATCTTT,CACDTVAGGSARPLIF
TRDV2,TRDJ1,TRDD3,few,TGTGCCTGTGACACCGCTGTTCCTGGGGGATACCGAGGGTATATGACCGATAAACTCATCTTT,CACDTAVPGGYRGYMTDKLIF
TRDV1,TRDJ1,TRDD3,-,TGTGCTCTTGGGGAACTCGGCGATTACTGGGGGATAAGAAGGACCGATAAACTCATCTTT,CALGELGDYWGIRRTDKLIF
TRDV2,TRDJ1,TRDD3,medium-sized,TGTGCCTGTGACACCGTAATCTCCTTAGGGGGATTAGGAGGGTACACCGATAAACTCATCTTT,CACDTVISLGGLGGYTDKLIF
TRDV2,TRDJ3,TRDD3,medium-sized,TGTGCCTGTGACACCTGGGGGATGGGCCCTAGCTCCTGGGACACCCGACAGATGTTTTTC,CACDTWGMGPSSWDTRQMFF
TRDV2,TRDJ1,TRDD3,medium-sized,TGTGCCTGTGACACCGTGCCTGGGGGATACGCGGACACCGATAAACTCATCTTT,CACDTVPGGYADTDKLIF
TRDV2,TRDJ1,-,-,TGTGCCTGTGACACCGTCTCGTACACCGATAAACTCATCTTT,CACDTVSYTDKLIF
TRDV2,TRDJ1,-,medium-sized,TGTGCCTGTGACACCGTTGGGACAAGGGGGGATAAACTCATCTTT,CACDTVGTRGDKLIF
TRDV2,TRDJ1,TRDD3,medium-sized,TGTGCCTGTGACAGGATGCGCTGGGGGATAGATGGGGAGTACACCGATAAACTCATCTTT,CACDRMRWGIDGEYTDKLIF
TRDV2,TRDJ3,TRDD3,-,TGTGCCTGTGACACCCTTACTGGGGGATACGCAGACTCCTGGGACACCCGACAGATGTTTTTC,CACDTLTGGYADSWDTRQMFF
TRDV2,TRDJ1,-,medium-sized,TGTGCCTGTGACACCCTGGGGACCCCCTCGTACACCGATAAACTCATCTTT,CACDTLGTPSYTDKLIF
TRDV2,TRDJ1,TRDD3,-,TGTGCCTGTGACACTGTACTGGGGGATACGTTTGACACCGATAAACTCATCTTT,CACDTVLGDTFDTDKLIF
TRDV2,TRDJ1,TRDD3,few,TGTGCCTGTGACACGGTACTGGGGGATACGGGTAAACTCATCTTT,CACDTVLGDTGKLIF
TRDV2,TRDJ1,TRDD3,-,TGTGCCTGTGACACCCTTGCCCGACCTGGGGGATCGAACAGGTACACCGATAAACTCACCTTT,CACDTLARPGGSNRYTDKLTF
TRDV2,TRDJ1,TRDD3,few,TGTGCCTGTGACACCGCGCCCTTCGGGGGGATAAGAAGCGATAAACTCATCTTT,CACDTAPFGGIRSDKLIF
TRDV2,TRDJ3,-,few,TGTGCCTGTGACACCGCGAACTGGGAATTCTCCTGGGACACCCGACAGATGTTTTTC,CACDTANWEFSWDTRQMFF
TRDV2,TRDJ3,-,medium-sized,TGTGCCTGTGACACGGCTGGGGTCAGCTCCTGGGACACCCGACAGATGTTTTTC,CACDTAGVSSWDTRQMFF
TRDV1,TRDJ1,-,-,TGTGCTCTTGGGGCCCCAACCCGGGTCCTGTACACCGATAAACTCATCTTT,CALGAPTRVLYTDKLIF
TRDV1,TRDJ1,TRDD3,-,TGTGCTCTTGGGGACTTACTTCCCGCTGGGGGATCAGGGGCCGATAAACTCATCTTT,CALGDLLPAGGSGADKLIF
TRDV1,TRDJ2,-,-,TGTGCTCTTGGGGAACTGGTCTCTCCTCCCGGTCATTACTGGGTCCCCAGGGTGACAGCACAACTCTTCTTT,CALGELVSPPGHYWVPRVTAQLFF
TRDV2,TRDJ1,TRDD3,-,TGTGCCTGTGATCCCGAGTTCCCAAACTGGGGGCCTACAATCCTAACCACCGATAAACTCATCTTT,CACDPEFPNWGPTILTTDKLIF
TRDV1,TRDJ3,TRDD3,-,TGTGCTCTTGATATACGGATGGGGGACCATCGCTCCTGGGACACCCGACAGATGTTTTTC,CALDIRMGDHRSWDTRQMFF
TRDV2,TRDJ1,-,-,TGTGCCTGTGACACCGTAGCCCCACCCCGGGTCGATAAACTCATCTTT,CACDTVAPPRVDKLIF
TRAV29/DV5,TRDJ2,-,-,TGTGCAACCCTTACAGCACAACTCTTCTTT,CATLTAQLFF
TRDV2,TRDJ3,TRDD3,-,TGTGCCTGTGACACCGGGGGGTGGGGGAACACCCCGAGCTCCTGGGACACCCGACAGATGTTTTTC,CACDTGGWGNTPSSWDTRQMFF
TRDV2,TRDJ1,TRDD3,few,TGTGCCTGTGATATCATTACTGGGGGGTACACCGATAAACTCATCTTT,CACDIITGGYTDKLIF
TRDV2,TRDJ1,TRDD3,medium-sized,TGTGCCTGTGACGAATTACTGGGGGAGGCGTACACCGATAAACTCATCTTT,CACDELLGEAYTDKLIF
TRDV2,TRDJ3,TRDD3,-,TGTGCCTGTGACCCACTGGGGGATACCGGCGCCTGGGACACCCGACAGATGTTTTTC,CACDPLGDTGAWDTRQMFF
TRDV2,TRDJ1,TRDD3,few,TGTGCCTGTGACACCGTACTGGGGGATACCTCCACCGATAAACTCATCTTT,CACDTVLGDTSTDKLIF
TRDV2,TRDJ1,-,-,TGTGCCTGTGACACCTTAACCAGCAGGGAGTCTCGGCGCTCCACCGATAAACTCATCTTT,CACDTLTSRESRRSTDKLIF
TRDV2,TRDJ1,TRDD3,medium-sized,TGTGCCTGTGACACCGTCCTGGGGGATACCCTACCGTACACCGATAAACTCATCTTT,CACDTVLGDTLPYTDKLIF
TRDV2,TRDJ1,TRDD3,few,TGTGCCTGTGACACGGTACTGGGGAAATACACCGATAAACTCATCTTT,CACDTVLGKYTDKLIF
TRDV2,TRDJ1,-,few,TGTGCCTGTGATCCCGTACTGGGACTTCCTTACACCGATAAACTCATCTTT,CACDPVLGLPYTDKLIF
TRDV2,TRDJ1,TRDD3,-,TGTGCCTGTGACCCCCTGGGGGATACGGGCACCGATAAACTCATCTTT,CACDPLGDTGTDKLIF